Presented here are 13 T cell receptor beta chains from one specimen sequenced in a study of PD-1 blockade in mismatch repair-deficient tumors. Assay used: immunoSEQ multiplex PCR; TCRdb lists only in-frame clones, some missing. This table holds about 100,000 clones, about 79% found once. The material was peripheral blood, obtained roughly 35 weeks after starting pembrolizumab. All receptors derive from an adult with mismatch repair-deficient cancer.

The chain employs TRBV5-1 and TRBJ2-5; unclear D gene. Trimming stripped 6 bases from V and 1 base from J, with 10 bases between. Germline CDR1 and CDR2: SGHRS and YFSETQ. There are 13 residues in the CDR3. CDR3 amino acids: CASKDGFQETQYF. The DNA for the CDR3 is TGCGCCAGCAAGGACGGGTTCCAAGAGACCCAGTACTTC. Full variable domain (outside the CDR3, taken from reference TRBV5-1 and TRBJ2-5): KAGVTQTPRYLIKTRGQQVTLSCSPISGHRSVSWYQQTPGQGLQFLFEYFSETQRNKGNFPGRFSGRQFSNSRSEMNVSTLELGDSALYLCASKDGFQETQYFGPGTRLLVL.

The chain employs TRBV18 and TRBJ1-1; D is unresolved. The CDR3 spans 13 residues. CDR1 is KGHSH, CDR2 LQKENI, per germline. Between the trimmed V and J ends, which lost 6 bases and 1 base, there was a span of 9 bases. CDR3 sequence (DNA): TGTGCCAGCTCCCCCGCCGAGAACACTGAAGCTTTCTTT. This sequence encodes CASSPAENTEAFF.

V gene TRBV30 combines with J gene TRBJ2-7, with 9 bases aligning to TRBD2. CDR1 is GTSNPN and CDR2 is SVGIG in the germline V gene (reference sequence). The CDR3 contains 13 residues. Germline trimming cut 7 bases from V and 4 bases from J; bases unmatched to any gene: 8. The CDR3, as DNA: TGTGCCTTAAGTAGCGGGAGTAGGTACGAGCAGTACTTC. It is translated as CALSSGSRYEQYF. The complete variable domain, with remaining parts taken from reference TRBV30 and TRBJ2-7, reads SQTIHQWPATLVQPVGSPLSLECTVEGTSNPNLYWYRQAAGRGLQLLFYSVGIGQISSEVPQNLSASRPQDRQFILSSKKLLLSDSGFYLCALSSGSRYEQYFGPGTRLTVT.

The chain recombines TRBV11-1 with TRBJ2-2; D is unresolved. This CDR3 region has 14 residues. CDR1 is SGHAT, CDR2 FQDESV, per germline (reference sequence). With 6 bases removed from V and 0 bases from J, the gap between germline ends came to 8 bases. The CDR3, as DNA: TGTGCCAGCAGTTGGACCGCGAACACCGGGGAGCTGTTTTTT. Translating gives CASSWTANTGELFF.

The V call is TRBV4-3, the J call TRBJ2-3; D is uncertain. V was shortened by 4 bases and J by 1 base, with 12 bases between the two germline ends. The CDR3 runs to 15 residues. Per the germline V gene, CDR1 is LGHNA and CDR2 is YSLEER. CDR3 bases: TGCGCCAGCAGCCGTTCGACTGGAGGCACAGATACGCAGTATTTT. Amino acids: CASSRSTGGTDTQYF.

The chain links TRBV19 to TRBJ2-2; 7 bases are a match to TRBD2. The CDR3 spans 15 residues. Germline CDR1 and CDR2: LNHDA and SQIVND (reference sequence). V trimming: 6 bases; J trimming: 6 bases; junction bases outside the gene matches: 10. The CDR3 sequence is CASSEVGGRSGELFF. Written as DNA, the CDR3 is TGTGCCAGTAGCGAGGTGGGCGGGAGATCCGGGGAGCTGTTTTTT.

In regard to this clone: The identical CDR3 is also encoded by other nucleotide sequences in the sample. This chain uses TRBV27 with TRBJ1-4; tentatively, D is TRBD1 (5 bases). The CDR3 runs to 13 residues. The germline V and J ends were trimmed by 3 bases and 6 bases, with 8 bases remaining between them. Germline loops: CDR1 MNHEY, CDR2 SMNVEV (reference sequence). The CDR3 sequence is CASSFSGYEKLFF. The CDR3 DNA reads as TGTGCCAGCAGTTTTTCAGGGTATGAAAAACTGTTTTTT.

The chain uses TRBV9 and TRBJ1-2; no clear D gene. The V end lost 0 bases, the J end lost 0 bases, and 6 bases lay between the germline ends. The CDR3 runs 14 residues. The germline gives CDR1 SGDLS, CDR2 YYNGEE. CDR3 sequence reads: CASSVGATNYGYTF. CDR3 sequence (DNA): TGTGCCAGCAGCGTAGGGGCCACTAACTATGGCTACACCTTC. The full variable domain, with the rest looked up from reference TRBV9 and TRBJ1-2, is DSGVTQTPKHLITATGQRVTLRCSPRSGDLSVYWYQQSLDQGLQFLIQYYNGEERAKGNILERFSAQQFPDLHSELNLSSLELGDSALYFCASSVGATNYGYTFGSGTRLTVV.

The chain recombines TRBV7-9 with TRBJ2-2, with a weak D call TRBD2 (5 bases). V gave up 5 bases and J gave up 6 bases, with 7 bases separating them. CDR1 and CDR2 from the germline V gene are SEHNR and FQNEAQ (reference sequence). The CDR3 is 12 amino acids. CDR3 amino acids: CASSPSPGELFF. As DNA, the CDR3 is TGTGCCAGCAGCCCTAGCCCCGGGGAGCTGTTTTTT.

J is TRBJ1-1 and V is TRBV29-1; a weak D match, TRBD1 (5 bases). The CDR3 spans 13 residues. V gave up 5 bases and J gave up 5 bases, with 15 bases separating them. Germline V gives CDR1 SQVTM, CDR2 ANQGSEA. DNA of the CDR3: TGCAGCGTTTCTATCCAGGGCCAAACTGAAGCTTTCTTT. Encoded protein: CSVSIQGQTEAFF.

V gene TRBV15 combines with J gene TRBJ1-3; 8 bases fit TRBD1. The CDR3 is made up of 14 amino acids. J gave up 1 base and V 9 bases, and 5 bases lay outside the gene matches. CDR1 and CDR2 (germline): LNHNV, YYDKDF (reference sequence). The CDR3 region is CATITGGSGNTIYF. The CDR3 DNA sequence: TGTGCCACAATCACAGGGGGTTCTGGAAACACCATATATTTT.

V gene TRBV19 combines with J gene TRBJ2-1; TRBD2 matches at 9 bases. This CDR3 comprises 14 residues. Germline trimming cut 1 base from V and 9 bases from J; bases unmatched to any gene: 4. Germline CDR1 is LNHDA and CDR2 is SQIVND (reference sequence). CDR3 nucleotide sequence: TGTGCCAGTAGTATAGGGGGCGGGAGGGTTGAGCAGTTCTTC. It codes for CASSIGGGRVEQFF.

The sample holds a few counts of this clone. The chain carries TRBV21-1 and TRBJ2-7. TRBV21-1 is shown as a pseudogene. There are 17 residues in the CDR3. CDR3 sequence (DNA): TGTGCCAGCAGCGCGCGAGCCATCGGGACGGCGCCCTTGGAGCAGTACTTC. It yields the protein CASSARAIGTAPLEQYF.